This is a list of T cell receptor beta chains from one sample in a study of blood T cell repertoires in COVID-19. Repertoires were generated with immunoSEQ multiplex PCR, while TCRdb's copy carries only in-frame clones and drops some. The repertoire consists of tens of thousands of clones, with roughly 80% occurring once and the leading ten covering 15% to 20%. The specimen was peripheral blood. The receptors come from an elderly woman with acute or convalescent COVID-19. Each CDR3 is given with its conserved first and last residue. A D gene is named only where the DNA matches it firmly. Only part of the rows carry a size: once, few, many, or a class if the clone is expanded.

v_gene	j_gene	d_gene	abundance	CDR3nt	CDR3aa
TRBV7-9	TRBJ2-3	.	.	TGTGCCAGCAGCCTCCCTCAACGGGGGGCGAGCACAGATACGCAGTATTTT	CASSLPQRGASTDTQYF
TRBV6-1	TRBJ1-2	.	.	TGTGCCAGCAGTGAATCCCCGTCCTCTGGGAGCACCTTC	CASSESPSSGSTF
TRBV6-4	TRBJ2-3	.	.	TGTGCCAGCAGTGCTTCGGGGTTCCTCACAGATACGCAGTATTTT	CASSASGFLTDTQYF
TRBV11-1	TRBJ2-1	TRBD2	.	TGTGCCAGCAGCCCCCCGGTAGCGGGGGGGCCTAATGAGCAGTTCTTC	CASSPPVAGGPNEQFF
TRBV6-5	TRBJ2-2	TRBD2	many	TGTGCCAGCAGTAGCGGGGCGAACACCGGGGAGCTGTTTTTT	CASSSGANTGELFF
TRBV7-3	TRBJ2-4	TRBD2	few	TGTGCCAGCAGCACGGGGGGGCCCCTAGCCAAAAACATTCAGTACTTC	CASSTGGPLAKNIQYF
TRBV7-9	TRBJ2-3	TRBD1	few	TGTGCCAGCAGCTTAGGGACAGGACCTTCAGATACGCAGTATTTT	CASSLGTGPSDTQYF
TRBV18	TRBJ2-7	TRBD2	once	TGTGCCAGCTCACCGGGTGGACTAGCGGGAGGTTGGTCCTACGAGCAGTACTTC	CASSPGGLAGGWSYEQYF
TRBV6-5	TRBJ2-7	TRBD2	.	TGTGCCAGCAAGGAGCGGGATAGGTACGAGCAGTACTTC	CASKERDRYEQYF
TRBV29-1	TRBJ2-3	.	.	TGCAGCGTGGCCCAGGCAGGGTCACTACCAGATACGCAGTATTTT	CSVAQAGSLPDTQYF
TRBV7-9	TRBJ1-2	TRBD1	.	TGTGCCAGCAGCTTAGGGTTGGCAGGGGGCTATGGCTACACCTTC	CASSLGLAGGYGYTF
TRBV10-2	TRBJ1-5	.	.	TGCGCCAGCAGTGAGAGCGACGGCAATCAGCCCCAGCATTTT	CASSESDGNQPQHF
TRBV10-3	TRBJ1-5	.	many	TGTGCCATCAGCCGGGCGGGGAGCAATCAGCCCCAGCATTTT	CAISRAGSNQPQHF
TRBV21-1	TRBJ2-7	.	few	TGTGCCAGCAGCACTCGGGACAGGGAGACTCCCTACGAGCAGTACTTC	CASSTRDRETPYEQYF
TRBV19	TRBJ2-7	.	.	TGTGCCAGTAGTATAAGGGGGGGGCGTTCGGGCGAGCAGTACTTC	CASSIRGGRSGEQYF
TRBV19	TRBJ1-2	.	.	TGTGCCAGTAGCCGGATTGAGACAGGTCTATCCCTCTATGGCTACACCTTC	CASSRIETGLSLYGYTF
TRBV6-6	TRBJ1-2	.	.	TGTGCCAGCTCCGAGGGTGTCCCCGGGAACTATGGCTACACCTTC	CASSEGVPGNYGYTF
TRBV2	TRBJ1-3	.	.	TGTGCCAGCAGTGACCCTTCTTTTTTGGACAGAGGAAACACCATATATTTT	CASSDPSFLDRGNTIYF
TRBV27	TRBJ1-1	.	.	TGTGCCACCGCCGGAAGGGAGTTGAACACTGAAGCTTTCTTT	CATAGRELNTEAFF
TRBV20-1	TRBJ1-2	.	.	TGCAGTGCTAGACGGGTCTATGGCTACACCTTC	CSARRVYGYTF
TRBV2	TRBJ2-1	.	few	TGTGCCAGCAGGGGATTGAAAAGACAGGACAATGAGCAGTTCTTC	CASRGLKRQDNEQFF
TRBV11-2	TRBJ1-6	.	.	TGTGCCAGCAGCTTAGGGGGGGGCAGTAGGAATTCACCCCTCCACTTT	CASSLGGGSRNSPLHF
TRBV7-9	TRBJ1-4	.	.	TGTGCCAGCAGCTTAAGGGGGACGAACGAAAAACTGTTTTTT	CASSLRGTNEKLFF
TRBV13	TRBJ2-1	.	.	TGTGCCAGCAGCTTAGGTTCTAGGAAGTTCTTC	CASSLGSRKFF